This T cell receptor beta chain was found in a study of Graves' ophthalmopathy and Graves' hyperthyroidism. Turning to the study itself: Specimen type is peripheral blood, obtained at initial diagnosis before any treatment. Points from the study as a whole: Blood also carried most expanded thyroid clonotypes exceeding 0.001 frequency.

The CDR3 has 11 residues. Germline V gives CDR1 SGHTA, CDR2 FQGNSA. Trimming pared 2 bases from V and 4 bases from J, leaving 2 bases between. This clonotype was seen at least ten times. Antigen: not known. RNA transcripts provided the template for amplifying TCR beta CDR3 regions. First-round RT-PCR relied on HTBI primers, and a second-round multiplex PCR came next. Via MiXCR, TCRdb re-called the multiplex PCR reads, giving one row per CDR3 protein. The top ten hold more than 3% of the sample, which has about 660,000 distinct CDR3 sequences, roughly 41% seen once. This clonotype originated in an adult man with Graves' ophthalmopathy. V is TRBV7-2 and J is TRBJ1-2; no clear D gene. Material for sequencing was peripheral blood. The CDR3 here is CASSLLYGYTF. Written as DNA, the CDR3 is TGTGCCAGCAGCTTACTCTATGGCTACACCTTC.